These 17 T cell receptor beta chains came from one sample sequenced in a study of shared clonotypes between healthy human individuals. Sequencing used immunoSEQ multiplex PCR; TCRdb keeps in-frame clones, though not all of them. In the table there are 190,000 or so clones, 60% to 75% of which are singletons. Input material: memory CD4+ T cells sorted from blood. The subset was: CD45RA-negative fraction. Receptors originate from a man aged 25-45 years in good health.

This rearrangement joins TRBV5-1 to TRBJ2-1; 16 bases align to TRBD2. Looked up from germline, CDR1 is SGHRS and CDR2 is YFSETQ. This CDR3 has 19 residues. Trimming removed 3 bases from V and 3 bases from J; junction bases left unmatched: 9. The CDR3 loop is CASSSSGTSGRADYNEQFF. The DNA of the CDR3 is TGCGCCAGCAGCTCGTCCGGGACTAGCGGGAGGGCCGACTACAATGAGCAGTTCTTC. Full variable domain (outside the CDR3, taken from reference TRBV5-1 and TRBJ2-1): KAGVTQTPRYLIKTRGQQVTLSCSPISGHRSVSWYQQTPGQGLQFLFEYFSETQRNKGNFPGRFSGRQFSNSRSEMNVSTLELGDSALYLCASSSSGTSGRADYNEQFFGPGTRLTVL.

This chain uses TRBV9 with TRBJ2-6; 10 bases are shared with TRBD1. V was pared by 5 bases and J by 0 bases, with 2 bases of the junction left unmatched. CDR3 length: 16 residues. CDR1 SGDLS and CDR2 YYNGEE come from the germline V gene. CDR3 amino acids: CASSRTGGSGANVLTF. In nucleotides, the CDR3 is TGTGCCAGCAGTCGGACAGGGGGCTCTGGGGCCAACGTCCTGACTTTC.

This rearrangement joins TRBV27 to TRBJ2-1, with 9 nucleotides matching TRBD2. Germline CDR1 reads MNHEY; CDR2 reads SMNVEV (reference sequence). This CDR3 region has 17 residues. Trimming removed 1 base from V and 0 bases from J; junction bases left unmatched: 4. The CDR3 reads CASSLYASGTSYNEQFF. The DNA of the CDR3 is TGTGCCAGCAGTTTATACGCTAGCGGGACCTCCTACAATGAGCAGTTCTTC.

Of note for this clone: A much larger clonotype is one base distant, so this may be a read error. The chain is built from TRBV27 and TRBJ2-7; unclear D gene. The V end was cut by 4 bases, the J end by 0 bases, with 1 base between. Per the germline V gene, CDR1 is MNHEY and CDR2 is SMNVEV (reference sequence). The CDR3 contains 11 residues. The CDR3 loop is CASSSSYEQYF. CDR3 nucleotide sequence: TGTGCCAGCAGTTCCTCCTACGAGCAGTACTTC.

The J gene is TRBJ1-2, the V gene TRBV7-2, with 9 bases aligning to TRBD1. The germline gives CDR1 SGHTA, CDR2 FQGNSA. The J segment lost 5 bases and the V segment lost 1 base, leaving 5 bases of the junction unmatched. CDR3 size: 15 residues. CDR3 nucleotide sequence: TGTGCCAGCAGCTTAGGGGTACAGGGGGCGTATGGCTACACCTTC. Translating it yields CASSLGVQGAYGYTF.

This clone has a count of ten or more. The chain couples TRBV18 to TRBJ2-7; tentative D call: TRBD1 (5 bases). Trimming cost V 5 bases and J 6 bases, with 5 bases left between them. The V gene's germline CDR1 is KGHSH and CDR2 LQKENI. This CDR3 spans 10 amino acids. This chain's CDR3 is CASSGAEQYF. In DNA, the CDR3 is TGTGCCAGCTCAGGGGCCGAGCAGTACTTC.

This chain joins TRBV2 and TRBJ1-3; D remains unclear. Deletions cut 5 bases from V and 0 bases from J, with 8 bases between. CDR3 size: 14 residues. In germline, CDR1 is SNHLY, CDR2 FYNNEI. CDR3 sequence reads: CASSRRISGNTIYF. The CDR3 DNA is TGTGCCAGCAGTCGGCGGATCTCTGGAAACACCATATATTTT.

The chain recombines TRBV27 with TRBJ2-7; D tentatively reads TRBD1 or TRBD2 (7 bases each). The CDR3 runs to 17 residues. V was pared by 5 bases and J by 7 bases, with 27 bases between. From germline, CDR1 is MNHEY and CDR2 SMNVEV (reference sequence). This CDR3 reads CASSPQGGDWRLGEQYF. The CDR3 region has the DNA TGTGCCAGCAGTCCTCAGGGGGGGGACTGGCGGTTGGGGGAGCAGTACTTC.

In DNA form, the CDR3 reads TGTGCCAGCAGTATAACAGGGGGCGGCTACACCTTC. This gives the protein CASSITGGGYTF. The chain uses TRBV28 and TRBJ1-2; 9 positions match TRBD1. V lost 5 bases, J lost 8 bases, and 3 bases stayed unmatched. CDR1 is MDHEN and CDR2 is SYDVKM in the germline V gene. The CDR3 is 12 residues long.

This clone has more than one count but fewer than ten. The chain has TRBV13 and TRBJ2-5; TRBD1 or TRBD2 may be the D gene (7 bases each). Germline V lookup: CDR1 PRHDT, CDR2 FYEKMQ (reference sequence). V lost 2 bases and J 5 bases, leaving 15 bases between the germline ends. This CDR3 has 15 residues. The CDR3 DNA reads TGTGCCAGCAGCTTACAGCCCCAGGGGGGGGAGACCCAGTACTTC. Translated: CASSLQPQGGETQYF.

This clone was detected once. The gene calls are TRBV27 and TRBJ2-3; perhaps TRBD1 as D (6 bases). There are 16 residues in the CDR3. V was shortened by 6 bases and J by 0 bases, with 16 bases between the two germline ends. From germline, CDR1 is MNHEY and CDR2 SMNVEV (reference sequence). In nucleotides, the CDR3 is TGTGCCAGCAGGCCTCGACAGGCTACTAGCACAGATACGCAGTATTTT. This translates into CASRPRQATSTDTQYF.

V gene TRBV27 combines with J gene TRBJ2-5; 9 bases map to TRBD1. Germline lookup yields CDR1 MNHEY and CDR2 SMNVEV (reference sequence). J was trimmed by 0 bases and V by 5 bases; bases with no gene match: 19. The CDR3 contains 20 residues. CDR3 bases: TGTGCCAGCAGTGCAGCCACCCCCGGGACAGGGCGATACAACCAAGAGACCCAGTACTTC. Translated: CASSAATPGTGRYNQETQYF.

This sequence joins TRBV14 and TRBJ1-2, with D perhaps TRBD1 (6 bases). The CDR3 sequence is 16 residues long. In germline, CDR1 is SGHDN, CDR2 FVKESK. Trimming took off 1 base at V and 8 bases at J, with 20 bases between the two ends. The CDR3 region is CASSQGIGGHGFGYTF. CDR3 DNA: TGTGCCAGCAGCCAAGGGATCGGGGGCCATGGCTTCGGCTACACCTTC.

V is TRBV5-4 and J is TRBJ2-4, with D perhaps matching TRBD2 (6 bases). Germline loops: CDR1 SGHNT, CDR2 YYREEE (reference sequence). The length of the CDR3 is 15 residues. Trimming cost V 4 bases and J 4 bases, with 15 bases left between them. CDR3 amino acids: CASSPEGRLKNIQYF. The CDR3 DNA reads TGTGCCAGCAGCCCGGAGGGCCGTCTGAAAAACATTCAGTACTTC.

V gene TRBV29-1 combines with J gene TRBJ2-7; no clear D gene. The V and J ends lost 5 bases and 3 bases respectively, with 5 bases between them. Germline CDR1 reads SQVTM; CDR2 reads ANQGSEA. This CDR3 spans 10 amino acids. The CDR3 spells CSVYDYEQYF. The CDR3 region has the DNA TGCAGCGTTTACGACTACGAGCAGTACTTC.

V gene TRBV5-1 combines with J gene TRBJ2-2; D is undetermined. Trimming pared 1 base from V and 4 bases from J, leaving 11 bases between. The germline V gene encodes CDR1 SGHRS and CDR2 YFSETQ. The CDR3 extends over 15 amino acids. The CDR3 is CASSLNPPPTGELFF. For the CDR3, the DNA is TGCGCCAGCAGCTTGAATCCTCCCCCCACCGGGGAGCTGTTTTTT.

This sequence joins TRBV25-1 and TRBJ2-7, with unresolved D. Trimming removed 8 bases at V and 7 bases at J, with 12 bases between. There are 11 residues in the CDR3. Germline lookup yields CDR1 MGHDK and CDR2 SYGVNS. The CDR3 DNA follows: TGTGCCAGCTCCCGGGTGGGAGAGCAGTACTTC. Encoded protein: CASSRVGEQYF.